The T cell receptor beta chain under discussion was sequenced for a study of T cell responses to AZD1222 COVID-19 vaccine. Clones were sequenced by immunoSEQ multiplex PCR, and TCRdb holds only the in-frame ones, with some missing. Found here are around 130,000 clones, 88% of them singletons; the top ten hold approximately 3%. Germline V lookup: CDR1 SGDLS, CDR2 YYNGEE. Trimming took off 4 bases at V and 2 bases at J, with 6 bases between the two ends. The CDR3 covers 12 residues. The TCR originated in an adult who received the AZD1222 COVID-19 vaccine. The sample in question was peripheral blood, obtained 28 days after the second AZD1222 dose. The chain is built from TRBV9 and TRBJ1-2, with unresolved D. CDR3 sequence: CASSFQNYGYTF. CDR3 DNA sequence: TGTGCCAGCAGCTTCCAGAACTATGGCTACACCTTC.